This entry concerns a single T cell receptor beta chain. Its specificity is unknown. Germline and junction disagree at one end, which may indicate a read error. The record originates from a study of Graves' ophthalmopathy and Graves' hyperthyroidism. Study-wide findings and caveats: The majority of expanded thyroid clonotypes above 0.001 frequency also occurred in blood.

Beta-chain TCR CDR3 regions were amplified from RNA transcripts. A first-round RT-PCR used HTBI primers, followed by a second-round multiplex PCR. One entry per CDR3 protein results from TCRdb running MiXCR on the multiplex PCR reads. The sample includes some 750,000 distinct CDR3 sequences, 40% of them seen just once. The source of the PBMCs was less than 12 ml of fresh peripheral blood. The CDR3 spans 13 residues. The germline CDR1 and CDR2 sequences are ENHRY and SYGVKD. This clonotype originated in an adult man with Graves' ophthalmopathy. Sequencing was performed on peripheral blood. V gene TRBV10-3 combines with J gene TRBJ2-7; no definite D call. CDR3 sequence reads: CAISDWRNYGQYF. CDR3 bases: TGTGCCATCAGTGATTGGCGGAACTACGGGCAGTACTTC.